Below, 6 T cell receptor beta chains from the same sample are listed, as sequenced in a study of OX40 agonist ivuxolimab in advanced cancers. Using immunoSEQ multiplex PCR, the repertoire was profiled, and TCRdb retains in-frame clones only, with some absent. The sample yields tens of thousands of clones, 86% seen once. The input for sequencing was CD4+ or CD8+ T cells sorted from blood, taken in a trial of the OX40 agonist ivuxolimab. The receptor set was obtained from an adult with an advanced solid tumor such as melanoma, head and neck, liver or kidney cancer.

CDR3 in amino acids: CASTPGEGLVLGGNQPQHF. In DNA, the CDR3 is TGTGCCAGCACACCGGGAGAGGGTTTGGTTTTAGGGGGGAATCAGCCCCAGCATTTT. V gene TRBV27 combines with J gene TRBJ1-5; a possible D gene is TRBD1 (6 bases). V lost 7 bases and J 4 bases, leaving 29 bases between the germline ends. This CDR3 is 19 amino acids long. The V gene's germline CDR1 is MNHEY and CDR2 SMNVEV (reference sequence).

The chain joins TRBV2 to TRBJ2-7; D remains ambiguous. Germline CDR1 and CDR2: SNHLY and FYNNEI. The CDR3 totals 14 residues. The V end lost 4 bases, the J end lost 6 bases, and 16 bases lay between the germline ends. CDR3 nucleotides: TGTGCCAGCAGTGTTTTATCCTTGAACTCCGAGCAGTACTTC. Translated, it gives CASSVLSLNSEQYF.

This chain links TRBV6-5 with TRBJ1-2, with unresolved D. Trimming took off 5 bases at V and 3 bases at J, with 7 bases between the two ends. CDR1 is MNHEY, CDR2 SVGAGI, per germline. The CDR3 is made up of 12 amino acids. The CDR3 loop reads CASSEMDYGYTF. The CDR3 DNA reads as TGTGCCAGCAGTGAGATGGACTATGGCTACACCTTC.

The V and J genes are TRBV27 and TRBJ2-1; D ambiguous. Trimming took 4 bases from V and 8 from J, leaving 9 bases between them. Germline CDR1 reads MNHEY; CDR2 reads SMNVEV (reference sequence). The CDR3 runs to 12 residues. CDR3 region: CASSSTRDEQFF. For the CDR3, the DNA is TGTGCCAGCAGTTCGACAAGGGATGAGCAGTTCTTC.

In this sample, this clone is medium-sized. This chain joins TRBV4-2 and TRBJ2-1; D remains unclear. V lost 4 bases, J lost 9 bases, and 13 bases lay in between. The CDR3 length is 13 residues. The V gene's germline CDR1 is LGHNA and CDR2 YNFKEQ. CDR3 sequence: CASSPIGRGEQFF. The CDR3 DNA reads TGTGCCAGCAGCCCGATCGGACGAGGTGAGCAGTTCTTC.

This clone was detected once. The chain is built from TRBV5-4 and TRBJ2-3; 14 bases are a match to TRBD2. V shed 7 bases and J 0 bases; nucleotides not matched to a gene: 10. Germline V gene data show CDR1 as SGHNT and CDR2 as YYREEE (reference sequence). This CDR3 has 18 residues. The CDR3 is CASGTSGLAGASTDTQYF. The CDR3 bases are TGTGCCAGCGGAACCTCGGGACTAGCGGGGGCTAGCACAGATACGCAGTATTTT.